The TCR beta chain described here comes from a study of somatic mutations in cytotoxic T cells in rheumatoid arthritis. Study in general: Several of the V beta antibody-stained T-cell populations were flow-sorted at nearly 100% purity; V beta1+ cells were among them and were sequenced for TCRB.

The CDR3 runs 16 residues. Unmatched junction bases numbered 6, after V lost 5 bases and J lost 3 bases. Germline loops: CDR1 MNHEY, CDR2 SMNVEV (reference sequence). Study-level results: Clonality of CD8+ T cells, which was compared between rheumatoid arthritis patients and age-matched healthy controls, did not differ significantly. Of around 60 patients, seven to nine had a largest CD8+ clone that exceeded 20% of CD8+ cells.

A word on this clone: The antigen is unknown.

The method was immunoSEQ multiplex PCR; TCRdb's version includes in-frame clones alone and lacks a portion of them. Of around 4,500 clones listed, around three quarters are singletons. This receptor was taken from an adult with rheumatoid arthritis. The rearrangement links TRBV27 to TRBJ2-3, with 12 bases matching TRBD2. Source material: CD8+ T cells sorted from blood. CDR3 sequence reads: CASSPGTSGQTDTQYF. CDR3 nucleotide sequence: TGTGCCAGCAGTCCTGGGACTAGCGGGCAAACAGATACGCAGTATTTT.